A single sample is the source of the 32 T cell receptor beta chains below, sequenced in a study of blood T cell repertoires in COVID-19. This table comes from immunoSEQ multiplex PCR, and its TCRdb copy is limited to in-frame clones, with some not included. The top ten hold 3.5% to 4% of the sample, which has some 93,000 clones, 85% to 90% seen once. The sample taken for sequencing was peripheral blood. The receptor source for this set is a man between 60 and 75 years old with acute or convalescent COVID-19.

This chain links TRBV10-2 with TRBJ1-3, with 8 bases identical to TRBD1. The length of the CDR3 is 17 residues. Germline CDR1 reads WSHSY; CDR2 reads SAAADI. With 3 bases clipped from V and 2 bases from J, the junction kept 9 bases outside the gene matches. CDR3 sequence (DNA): TGCGCCAGCAGTGACTCCGGACAGGGCGCTACTGGAAACACCATATATTTT. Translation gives CASSDSGQGATGNTIYF.

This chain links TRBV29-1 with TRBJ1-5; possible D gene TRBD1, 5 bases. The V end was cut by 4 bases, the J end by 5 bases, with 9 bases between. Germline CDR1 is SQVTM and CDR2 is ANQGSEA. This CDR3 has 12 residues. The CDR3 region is CSVGGGDQPQHF. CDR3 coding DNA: TGCAGCGTTGGAGGAGGGGATCAGCCCCAGCATTTT.

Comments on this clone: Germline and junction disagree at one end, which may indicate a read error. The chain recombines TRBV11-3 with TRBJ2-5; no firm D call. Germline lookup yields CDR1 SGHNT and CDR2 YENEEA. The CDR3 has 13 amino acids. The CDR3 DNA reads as TGTGCCAGCAGCTTTAGACACCAGGAGACCCAGTACTTC. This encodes CASSFRHQETQYF.

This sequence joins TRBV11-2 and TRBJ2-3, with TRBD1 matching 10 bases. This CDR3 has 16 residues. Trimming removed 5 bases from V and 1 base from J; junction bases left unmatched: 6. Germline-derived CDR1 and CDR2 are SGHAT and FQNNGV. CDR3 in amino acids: CASSRWGTGGTDTQYF. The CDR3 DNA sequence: TGTGCCAGCAGCAGATGGGGGACAGGGGGCACAGATACGCAGTATTTT.

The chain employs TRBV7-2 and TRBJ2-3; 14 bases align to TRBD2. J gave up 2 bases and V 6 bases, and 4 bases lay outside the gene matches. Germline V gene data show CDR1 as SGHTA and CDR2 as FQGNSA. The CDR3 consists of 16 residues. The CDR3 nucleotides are TGTGCCAGCAGACGGGGACTAGCGGGGGACACAGATACGCAGTATTTT. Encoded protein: CASRRGLAGDTDTQYF. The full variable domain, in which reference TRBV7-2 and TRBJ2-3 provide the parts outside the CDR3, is GAGVSQSPSNKVTEKGKDVELRCDPISGHTALYWYRQSLGQGLEFLIYFQGNSAPDKSGLPSDRFSAERTGGSVSTLTIQRTQQEDSAVYLCASRRGLAGDTDTQYFGPGTRLTVL.

CDR3 in amino acids: CASSLDPGSYGYTF. In DNA, the CDR3 is TGTGCCAGCAGCTTAGATCCAGGGTCATATGGCTACACCTTC. The V and J genes are TRBV7-2 and TRBJ1-2, with a weak D call TRBD1 (5 bases). Germline V gives CDR1 SGHTA, CDR2 FQGNSA. V was clipped by 1 base and J by 5 bases, with 11 bases between them. The CDR3 contains 14 residues.

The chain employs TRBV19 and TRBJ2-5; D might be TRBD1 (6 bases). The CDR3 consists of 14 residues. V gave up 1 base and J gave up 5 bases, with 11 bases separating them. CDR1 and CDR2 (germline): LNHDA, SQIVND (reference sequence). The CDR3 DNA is TGTGCCAGTAGTATAGGAACAGGGTTGGAGACCCAGTACTTC. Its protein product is CASSIGTGLETQYF.

The CDR3 DNA follows: TGCGCCAGCAGCTTCCACCGCCTCGGGACTAGCGGGGCCAATGAGCAGTTCTTC. Protein: CASSFHRLGTSGANEQFF. V usage is TRBV4-1 and J usage is TRBJ2-1; 13 bases are shared with TRBD2. The germline V gene encodes CDR1 MGHRA and CDR2 YSYEKL. Germline trimming cut 5 bases from V and 6 bases from J; bases unmatched to any gene: 13. The CDR3 runs to 18 residues.

The CDR3 region is CASSPLRLAGETQYF. For the CDR3, the DNA is TGTGCCAGCTCACCACTGCGTCTAGCGGGAGAGACCCAGTACTTC. V gene TRBV18 combines with J gene TRBJ2-5, with 8 bases matching TRBD2. The CDR3 sequence is 15 residues long. Germline CDR1 and CDR2: KGHSH and LQKENI. V lost 1 base, J lost 4 bases, and 5 bases stayed unmatched.

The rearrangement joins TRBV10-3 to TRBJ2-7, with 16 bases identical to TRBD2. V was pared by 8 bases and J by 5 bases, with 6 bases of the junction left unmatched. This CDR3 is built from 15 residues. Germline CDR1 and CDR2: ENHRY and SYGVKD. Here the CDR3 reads CAIRGLAGGQDEQYF. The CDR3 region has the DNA TGTGCCATCCGGGGACTAGCGGGAGGGCAAGACGAGCAGTACTTC.

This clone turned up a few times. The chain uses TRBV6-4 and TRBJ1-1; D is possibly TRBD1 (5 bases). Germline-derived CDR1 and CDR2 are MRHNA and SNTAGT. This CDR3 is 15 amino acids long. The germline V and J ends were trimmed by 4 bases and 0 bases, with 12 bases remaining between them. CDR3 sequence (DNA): TGTGCCAGCAGTGTGGGTCCAGGGTTGAACACTGAAGCTTTCTTT. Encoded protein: CASSVGPGLNTEAFF.

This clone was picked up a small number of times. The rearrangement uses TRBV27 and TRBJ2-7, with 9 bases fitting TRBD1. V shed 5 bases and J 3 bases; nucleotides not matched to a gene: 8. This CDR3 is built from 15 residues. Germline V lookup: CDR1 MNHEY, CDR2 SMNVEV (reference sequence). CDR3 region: CASSPRGTGSYEQYF. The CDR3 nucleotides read TGTGCCAGCAGTCCCCGCGGGACAGGGAGCTACGAGCAGTACTTC.

The CDR3, as DNA: TGTGCCAGCTCACCACCTTTTTCGCTAGCGCGGAACACCGGGGAGCTGTTTTTT. Translating it yields CASSPPFSLARNTGELFF. The rearrangement joins TRBV18 to TRBJ2-2; TRBD2 might be the D (6 bases). V was shortened by 0 bases and J by 1 base, with 15 bases between the two germline ends. CDR1 is KGHSH, CDR2 LQKENI, per germline. The CDR3 is made up of 18 amino acids. The full variable domain, completed using reference TRBV18 and TRBJ2-2, is NAGVMQNPRHLVRRRGQEARLRCSPMKGHSHVYWYRQLPEEGLKFMVYLQKENIIDESGMPKERFSAEFPKEGPSILRIQQVVRGDSAAYFCASSPPFSLARNTGELFFGEGSRLTVL.

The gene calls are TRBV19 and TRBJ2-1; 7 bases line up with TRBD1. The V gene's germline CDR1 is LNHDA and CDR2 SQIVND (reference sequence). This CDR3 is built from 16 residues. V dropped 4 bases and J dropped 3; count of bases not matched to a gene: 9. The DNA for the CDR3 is TGTGCCAGTAGTACTCTCGCCGGGACAGTCTACAATGAGCAGTTCTTC. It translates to CASSTLAGTVYNEQFF.

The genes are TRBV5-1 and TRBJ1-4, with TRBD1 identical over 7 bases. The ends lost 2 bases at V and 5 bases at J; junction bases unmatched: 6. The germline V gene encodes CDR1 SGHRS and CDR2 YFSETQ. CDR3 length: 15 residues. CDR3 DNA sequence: TGCGCCAGCAGCTTCCGGGACAGAGAAAATGAAAAACTGTTTTTT. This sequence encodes CASSFRDRENEKLFF.

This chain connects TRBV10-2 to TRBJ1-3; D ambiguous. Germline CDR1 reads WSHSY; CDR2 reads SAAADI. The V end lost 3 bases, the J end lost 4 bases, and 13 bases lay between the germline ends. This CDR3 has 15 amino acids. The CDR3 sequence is CASSESAEAGNTIYF. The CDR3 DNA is TGCGCCAGCAGTGAATCTGCCGAGGCGGGAAACACCATATATTTT.

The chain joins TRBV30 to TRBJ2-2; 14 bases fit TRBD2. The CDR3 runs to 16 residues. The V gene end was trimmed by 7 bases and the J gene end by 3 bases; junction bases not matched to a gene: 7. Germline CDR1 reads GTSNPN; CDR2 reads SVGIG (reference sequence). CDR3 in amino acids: CALGLAGGIDTGELFF. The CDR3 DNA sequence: TGTGCCTTAGGACTAGCGGGAGGAATCGACACCGGGGAGCTGTTTTTT.

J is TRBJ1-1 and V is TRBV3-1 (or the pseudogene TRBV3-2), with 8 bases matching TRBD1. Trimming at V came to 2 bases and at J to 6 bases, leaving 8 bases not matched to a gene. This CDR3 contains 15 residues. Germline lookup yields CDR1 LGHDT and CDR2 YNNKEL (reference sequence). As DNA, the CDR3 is TGTGCCAGCAGCCAACCCGGACAGGGTAGGCCTGAAGCTTTCTTT. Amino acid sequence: CASSQPGQGRPEAFF.

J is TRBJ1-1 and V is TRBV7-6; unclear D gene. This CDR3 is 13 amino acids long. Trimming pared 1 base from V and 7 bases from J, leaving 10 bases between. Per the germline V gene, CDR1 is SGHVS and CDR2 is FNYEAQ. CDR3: CASSLGRYSEAFF. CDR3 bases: TGTGCCAGCAGCTTAGGTAGGTACAGTGAAGCTTTCTTT.

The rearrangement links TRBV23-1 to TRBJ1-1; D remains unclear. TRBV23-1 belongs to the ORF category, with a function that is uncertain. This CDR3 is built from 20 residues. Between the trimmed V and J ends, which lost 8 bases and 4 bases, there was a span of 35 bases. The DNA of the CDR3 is TGCGCCAGCGGGCCTGGCCAAATTTTCGCACCGTGGGTCCCGATCACTGAAGCTTTCTTT. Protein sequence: CASGPGQIFAPWVPITEAFF.

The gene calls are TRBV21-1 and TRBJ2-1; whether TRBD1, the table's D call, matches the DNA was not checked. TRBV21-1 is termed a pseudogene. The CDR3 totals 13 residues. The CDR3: CASSLPGGGEQFF. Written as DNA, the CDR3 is TGTGCCAGCAGCCTACCCGGAGGGGGCGAGCAGTTCTTC.

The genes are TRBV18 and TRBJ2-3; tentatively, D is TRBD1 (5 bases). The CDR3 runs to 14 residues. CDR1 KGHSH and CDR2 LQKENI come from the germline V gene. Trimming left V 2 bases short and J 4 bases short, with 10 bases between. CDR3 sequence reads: CASSPSQGPDTQYF. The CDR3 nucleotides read TGTGCCAGCTCACCAAGCCAGGGCCCAGATACGCAGTATTTT.

In nucleotides, the CDR3 is TGTGCCAGCAGCTCGATCGGACAGGACGTAAACCCCTATGGCTACACCTTC. It translates to CASSSIGQDVNPYGYTF. The V call is TRBV5-5, the J call TRBJ1-2, with 7 bases matching TRBD1. Germline CDR1 is SGHKS and CDR2 is YYEKEE (reference sequence). This CDR3 has 17 amino acids. V shed 3 bases and J 4 bases; nucleotides not matched to a gene: 15. Variable domain in full (rest from reference TRBV5-5 and TRBJ1-2): DAGVTQSPTHLIKTRGQQVTLRCSPISGHKSVSWYQQVLGQGPQFIFQYYEKEERGRGNFPDRFSARQFPNYSSELNVNALLLGDSALYLCASSSIGQDVNPYGYTFGSGTRLTVV.

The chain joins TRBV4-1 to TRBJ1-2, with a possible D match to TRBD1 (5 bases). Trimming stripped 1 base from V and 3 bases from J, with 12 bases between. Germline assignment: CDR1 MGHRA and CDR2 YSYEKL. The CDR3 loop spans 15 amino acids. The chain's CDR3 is CASSQVPRDYYGYTF. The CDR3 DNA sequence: TGCGCCAGCAGCCAAGTTCCCAGGGACTACTATGGCTACACCTTC.

The CDR3: CASSPSGGDYEQYF. The DNA of the CDR3 is TGTGCCAGCAGCCCCAGCGGGGGGGACTACGAGCAGTACTTC. The V and J genes are TRBV3-1 (or the pseudogene TRBV3-2) and TRBJ2-7; 10 bases are a match to TRBD2. Trimming cost V 4 bases and J 3 bases; bases outside gene matches: 3. This CDR3 comprises 14 residues. From germline, CDR1 is LGHDT and CDR2 YNNKEL (reference sequence).

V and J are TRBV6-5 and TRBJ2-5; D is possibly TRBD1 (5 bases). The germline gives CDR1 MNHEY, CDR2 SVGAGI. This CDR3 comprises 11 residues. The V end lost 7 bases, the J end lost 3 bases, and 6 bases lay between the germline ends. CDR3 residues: CASMTEETQYF. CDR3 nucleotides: TGTGCCAGCATGACAGAAGAGACCCAGTACTTC.

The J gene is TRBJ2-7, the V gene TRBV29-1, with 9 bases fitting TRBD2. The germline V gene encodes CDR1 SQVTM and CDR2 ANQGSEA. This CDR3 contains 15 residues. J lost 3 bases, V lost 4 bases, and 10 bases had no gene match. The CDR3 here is CSVAPLAGVVYEQYF. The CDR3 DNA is TGCAGCGTTGCCCCTTTAGCGGGAGTAGTCTACGAGCAGTACTTC.

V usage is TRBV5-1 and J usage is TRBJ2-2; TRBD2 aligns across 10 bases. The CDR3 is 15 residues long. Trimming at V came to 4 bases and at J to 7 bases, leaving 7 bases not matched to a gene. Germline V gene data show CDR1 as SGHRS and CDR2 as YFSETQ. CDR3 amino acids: CASSPSGRADGELFF. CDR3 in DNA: TGCGCCAGCAGCCCCAGCGGGAGGGCGGACGGGGAGCTGTTTTTT.

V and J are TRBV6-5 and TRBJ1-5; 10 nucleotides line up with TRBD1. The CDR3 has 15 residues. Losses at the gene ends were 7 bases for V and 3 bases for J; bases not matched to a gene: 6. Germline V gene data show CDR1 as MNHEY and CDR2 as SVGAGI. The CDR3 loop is CASTLTGGNNQPQHF. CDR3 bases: TGTGCCAGCACCCTGACAGGGGGCAACAATCAGCCCCAGCATTTT.

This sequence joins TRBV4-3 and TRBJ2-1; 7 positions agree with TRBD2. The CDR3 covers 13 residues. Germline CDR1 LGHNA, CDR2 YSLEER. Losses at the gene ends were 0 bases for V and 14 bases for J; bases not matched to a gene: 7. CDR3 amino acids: CASSQDYGLAEFF. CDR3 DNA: TGCGCCAGCAGCCAAGATTACGGGCTAGCGGAGTTCTTC.

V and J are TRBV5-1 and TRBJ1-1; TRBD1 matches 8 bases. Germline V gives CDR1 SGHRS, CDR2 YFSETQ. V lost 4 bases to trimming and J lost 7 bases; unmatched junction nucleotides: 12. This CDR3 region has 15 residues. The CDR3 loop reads CASSAEGTGWGEAFF. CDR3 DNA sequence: TGCGCCAGCAGCGCCGAAGGGACAGGTTGGGGTGAAGCTTTCTTT. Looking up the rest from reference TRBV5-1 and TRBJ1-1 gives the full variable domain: KAGVTQTPRYLIKTRGQQVTLSCSPISGHRSVSWYQQTPGQGLQFLFEYFSETQRNKGNFPGRFSGRQFSNSRSEMNVSTLELGDSALYLCASSAEGTGWGEAFFGQGTRLTVV.

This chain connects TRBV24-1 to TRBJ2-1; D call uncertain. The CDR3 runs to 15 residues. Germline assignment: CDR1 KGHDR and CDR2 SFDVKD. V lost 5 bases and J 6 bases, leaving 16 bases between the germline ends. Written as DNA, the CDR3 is TGTGCCACCAGTGCGACTGGAGAGAGGCTCAATGAGCAGTTCTTC. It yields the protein CATSATGERLNEQFF.